The clone carrying this T cell receptor (beta chain) has at least ten counts. Antigen: not known. 5'-RACE, quantitative and with molecular barcodes, yielded the TCR beta libraries. TCRdb fed the 5' RACE reads into MiXCR, producing one record per CDR3 protein. The sample has 150,000 to 200,000 distinct CDR3 sequences; approximately 13% are singletons. The sample originates from a study of CD8 T cells in ankylosing spondylitis. Study results and limitations: Seemingly distinctive of ankylosing spondylitis blood was a TCR beta motif formed by eight highly homologous variants. As reported, disease-linked clones showed significant enrichment in matched ankylosing spondylitis synovial fluid.

Sequences were obtained from blood, either unsorted or a sorted T cell fraction (not recorded which). The receptor's source is a female donor with ankylosing spondylitis or in good health (not recorded which).

CDR3 bases: TGCGCCAGCAGCCAAGAGGTCCTAGCGGGAGAGGGCACAGATACGCAGTATTTT. Translated: CASSQEVLAGEGTDTQYF. This chain connects TRBV4-3 to TRBJ2-3, with 10 bases aligning to TRBD2. With 0 bases clipped from V and 1 base from J, the junction kept 7 bases outside the gene matches. Germline V gene data show CDR1 as LGHNA and CDR2 as YSLEER. The CDR3 extends over 18 amino acids.